This T cell receptor (beta chain) was profiled in a study of blood T cell repertoires in COVID-19. CDR1 and CDR2 from the germline V gene are SEHNR and FQNEAQ (reference sequence). The CDR3 sequence is 19 residues long. Germline trimming cut 5 bases from V and 0 bases from J; bases unmatched to any gene: 11. In the authors' workflow: It was from reference gene primer amplification that nucleated cell counts were estimated. Assay used: immunoSEQ multiplex PCR; TCRdb lists only in-frame clones, some missing. V and J calls plus clone size are reproduced from that table; the DNA served to infer D and trimming. This sample has 85,000 to 100,000 clones, with around 90% found just once. Patients at the Seattle site were enrolled during active infection and followed longitudinally.

The source material was peripheral blood. The rearrangement joins TRBV7-9 to TRBJ2-6; 9 nucleotides align to TRBD1. The clonotype originates from a man aged 50-60 years with COVID-19, enrolled during active disease. The CDR3 spells CASSPGGGQGFSGANVLTF. Written as DNA, the CDR3 is TGTGCCAGCAGCCCAGGAGGGGGACAGGGTTTCTCTGGGGCCAACGTCCTGACTTTC.